Below, 13 T cell receptor beta chains from the same sample are listed, as sequenced in a study of blood T cells in healthy people across ages. The use of a sample-barcoded 5' primer and a J-beta primer mix characterized a second PCR of roughly 6 to 11 cycles. TCRdb processed the 5' RACE reads anew with MiXCR; each CDR3 protein has one entry. The data show over 1.5 million distinct CDR3 sequences, 40% to 55% seen once. Sequenced input: blood. The receptor set was obtained from a woman aged 35 to 49 in good health.

V is TRBV6-5 and J is TRBJ1-6; D gene ambiguous. Germline V gives CDR1 MNHEY, CDR2 SVGAGI. V was cut by 2 bases and J by 9 bases, with 17 bases left in between. CDR3 length equals 16 residues. The CDR3 sequence: CASSYGIGPEGSPLHF. The DNA of the CDR3 is TGTGCCAGCAGTTACGGGATCGGGCCGGAGGGTTCACCCCTCCACTTT.

This rearrangement joins TRBV24-1 to TRBJ2-1; no reliable D call. The germline V and J ends were trimmed by 7 bases and 0 bases, with 12 bases remaining between them. Per germline, CDR1 KGHDR and CDR2 SFDVKD. CDR3 length: 15 residues. The CDR3 DNA is TGTGCCACCAGGGACGGCAGAAGCTCCTACAATGAGCAGTTCTTC. Its protein product is CATRDGRSSYNEQFF.

The sample holds a few counts of this clonotype. The CDR3 spells CASSPRGGVHGNEQFF. DNA for the CDR3: TGTGCCAGCAGTCCACGGGGCGGGGTCCACGGGAATGAGCAGTTCTTC. V usage is TRBV7-9 and J usage is TRBJ2-1; possible D gene TRBD2, 6 bases. From germline, CDR1 is SEHNR and CDR2 FQNEAQ (reference sequence). With 6 bases removed from V and 7 bases from J, the gap between germline ends came to 22 bases. This CDR3 comprises 16 residues.

The J gene is TRBJ2-1, the V gene TRBV7-2, with TRBD1 identical over 9 bases. This CDR3 has 14 amino acids. V gave up 5 bases and J gave up 5 bases; unmatched junction bases: 4. Per the germline V gene, CDR1 is SGHTA and CDR2 is FQGNSA. The DNA for the CDR3 is TGTGCCAGCAGCGGCAGGGACAGGGACAATGAGCAGTTCTTC. This sequence encodes CASSGRDRDNEQFF.

J is TRBJ1-2 and V is TRBV4-2, with 8 positions matching TRBD1. Per germline, CDR1 LGHNA and CDR2 YNFKEQ. The V gene end was trimmed by 2 bases and the J gene end by 3 bases; junction bases not matched to a gene: 14. CDR3 length: 18 amino acids. CDR3 sequence: CASSQPLPTGQGYYGYTF. CDR3 DNA sequence: TGTGCCAGCAGCCAACCCCTACCAACAGGACAGGGCTACTATGGCTACACCTTC.

The CDR3 sequence is CSARSVRGDQETQYF. CDR3 bases: TGCAGTGCTAGGTCGGTGCGGGGGGACCAAGAGACCCAGTACTTC. The rearrangement uses TRBV20-1 and TRBJ2-5; 8 bases match TRBD2. Germline V gene data show CDR1 as DFQATT and CDR2 as SNEGSKA (reference sequence). V trimming: 3 bases; J trimming: 0 bases; junction bases outside the gene matches: 6. The CDR3 has 15 residues.

This clonotype was detected a few times. The chain carries TRBV7-8 and TRBJ2-6; D gene uncertain. V dropped 1 base and J dropped 0 bases, with 16 bases sitting between them. The CDR3 length is 19 residues. CDR1 and CDR2 from the germline V gene are SGHVS and FQNEAQ. Written as DNA, the CDR3 is TGTGCCAGCAGCTTAGTTCCTCTGGGTCCTATCTCTGGGGCCAACGTCCTGACTTTC. Protein sequence: CASSLVPLGPISGANVLTF.

The chain joins TRBV15 to TRBJ2-1; 10 bases fit TRBD2. Germline CDR1 LNHNV, CDR2 YYDKDF (reference sequence). V lost 0 bases and J lost 5; bases outside the gene matches: 7. The CDR3 length is 17 residues. In DNA form, the CDR3 reads TGTGCCACCAGCAGAGATAGAGGAGCGGGGGGGCACAATGAGCAGTTCTTC. This codes for CATSRDRGAGGHNEQFF.

The table lists this clonotype with a few counts. CDR3 loop: CASSLASTGGYQETQYF. As DNA, the CDR3 is TGTGCCAGCAGCTTAGCGTCGACAGGGGGTTACCAAGAGACCCAGTACTTC. The chain joins TRBV7-2 to TRBJ2-5; 9 bases line up with TRBD1. Germline V CDR1 and CDR2: SGHTA, FQGNSA. With V trimmed by 0 bases and J by 0 bases, 5 bases remained unmatched. The CDR3 covers 17 residues.

This clonotype occurred a few times. This chain links TRBV4-2 with TRBJ2-3; D uncertain. The V end was cut by 4 bases, the J end by 7 bases, with 9 bases between. From germline, CDR1 is LGHNA and CDR2 YNFKEQ. The CDR3 spans 12 residues. The CDR3 spells CASSPDHNTQYF. As DNA, the CDR3 is TGTGCCAGCAGCCCCGATCATAATACGCAGTATTTT.

V gene TRBV6-2 or TRBV6-3 combines with J gene TRBJ2-5; no clear D. Germline CDR1 reads MNHEY; CDR2 reads SVGEGT. The CDR3 is 14 amino acids. V was trimmed by 3 bases and J by 5 bases, leaving 13 bases between them. The CDR3: CASSYSNPVETQYF. The CDR3 region has the DNA TGTGCCAGCAGTTATTCTAACCCCGTCGAGACCCAGTACTTC.

The rearrangement uses TRBV5-1 and TRBJ2-3; D perhaps matches TRBD1 (6 bases). The CDR3 covers 14 residues. CDR1 and CDR2 from the germline V gene are SGHRS and YFSETQ. Trimming took 0 bases from V and 5 from J, leaving 10 bases between them. As DNA, the CDR3 is TGCGCCAGCAGCTTGGGACAGGAGAAAGATACGCAGTATTTT. Translated: CASSLGQEKDTQYF.

The rearrangement uses TRBV4-3 and TRBJ1-5; TRBD1 aligns across 9 bases. The CDR3 runs to 14 residues. Germline CDR1 is LGHNA and CDR2 is YSLEER. Trimming cost V 1 base and J 7 bases; bases outside gene matches: 2. CDR3 sequence reads: CASSQVQGAQPQHF. The CDR3 DNA reads as TGCGCCAGCAGCCAAGTACAGGGGGCCCAGCCCCAGCATTTT.